The 27 T cell receptor beta chains in this list originate from one sample, sequenced in a study of untreated major depressive disorder listed by TCRdb under 2018. Summary of the overall study and its limitations: Sequencing confirmed higher TRBV05-01 (Vbeta 5.1) usage among CD4+ T cells of depressed patients than controls, with p = 0.040 in a one-tailed test.

Their antigens remain unidentified. Library prep was done by the immunoSEQ multiplex PCR assay. TCRdb retrieved this table from immuneACCESS and kept in-frame rearrangements only. Not all clones are present; in checked studies, unresolved V genes account for under half, and no reason is known for the remainder. The sample profile shows about 15,000 clones; over 90% of them were found once. The top ten clonotypes cover 0.82% of the sample. Source material: CD4+ T cells from PBMCs. The receptors were gathered from a man younger than 45 with major depressive disorder.

The chain recombines TRBV5-1 with TRBJ2-1; 9 nucleotides align to TRBD1. The V gene end was trimmed by 4 bases and the J gene end by 5 bases; junction bases not matched to a gene: 7. Germline V lookup: CDR1 SGHRS, CDR2 YFSETQ. The length of the CDR3 is 15 residues. CDR3: CASSLGTGNNNEQFF. As DNA, the CDR3 is TGCGCCAGCAGCCTAGGGACAGGGAATAACAATGAGCAGTTCTTC.

The chain's CDR3 is CASSLAGLTGELFF. The CDR3 coding sequence is TGTGCCAGCAGCTTAGCGGGGCTCACCGGGGAGCTGTTTTTT. The rearrangement uses TRBV7-6 and TRBJ2-2, with D possibly TRBD1 on 5 matching bases. Trimming shortened V by 0 bases and J by 4 bases, and 6 bases separated the two germline ends. Germline loops: CDR1 SGHVS, CDR2 FNYEAQ. There are 14 residues in the CDR3.

V and J are TRBV2 and TRBJ2-1; D might be TRBD1 (6 bases). The V gene's germline CDR1 is SNHLY and CDR2 FYNNEI. V shed 8 bases and J shed 3 bases, with 11 bases lying between them. This CDR3 spans 13 amino acids. The CDR3 here is CASGGLLYNEQFF. The CDR3 DNA sequence: TGTGCCAGCGGGGGCCTACTCTACAATGAGCAGTTCTTC.

The chain combines TRBV5-5 with TRBJ2-6; D is ambiguous. CDR3 length equals 16 residues. V lost 1 base and J 0 bases, leaving 8 bases between the germline ends. Germline V CDR1 and CDR2: SGHKS, YYEKEE (reference sequence). The CDR3 nucleotides read TGTGCCAGCAGCTTGCTGGGGTCCTCTGGGGCCAACGTCCTGACTTTC. Translating gives CASSLLGSSGANVLTF.

V gene TRBV6-1 combines with J gene TRBJ1-1; D is unresolved. The CDR3 has 13 amino acids. Trimming took 4 bases from V and 1 from J, leaving 7 bases between them. The germline CDR1 and CDR2 sequences are MNHNS and SASEGT. Written as DNA, the CDR3 is TGTGCCAGCAGTGGCGGGAGGAACACTGAAGCTTTCTTT. As protein: CASSGGRNTEAFF.

In its sample, this clone was seen once. V gene TRBV30 combines with J gene TRBJ1-4; no clear D. Germline V gives CDR1 GTSNPN, CDR2 SVGIG (reference sequence). The CDR3 totals 15 residues. V lost 2 bases and J 5 bases, leaving 15 bases between the germline ends. CDR3 residues: CAWSRGERINEKLFF. In DNA form, the CDR3 reads TGTGCCTGGAGTCGCGGGGAGCGGATAAATGAAAAACTGTTTTTT.

The chain couples TRBV2 to TRBJ2-3; 7 nucleotides agree with TRBD2. Germline assignment: CDR1 SNHLY and CDR2 FYNNEI. V was pared by 7 bases and J by 2 bases, with 6 bases of the junction left unmatched. The CDR3 sequence is 14 residues long. Here the CDR3 reads CASKRTRDTDTQYF. The CDR3 DNA reads as TGTGCCAGCAAGCGGACTAGGGACACAGATACGCAGTATTTT.

The chain employs TRBV6-6 and TRBJ2-7; D possibly matches TRBD1 or TRBD2 (5 bases each). Germline lookup yields CDR1 MNHNY and CDR2 SVGAGI (reference sequence). Trimming shortened V by 5 bases and J by 2 bases, and 10 bases separated the two germline ends. CDR3 length equals 13 residues. The CDR3 DNA sequence: TGTGCCAGCAGTCGGGACGGGCCCTACGAGCAGTACTTC. Amino acid sequence: CASSRDGPYEQYF.

The chain links TRBV10-1 to TRBJ1-1; D ambiguous. V gave up 5 bases and J gave up 4 bases, with 8 bases separating them. The CDR3 sequence is 12 residues long. The V gene's germline CDR1 is WNHNN and CDR2 SYGVQD (reference sequence). CDR3 DNA: TGCGCCAGCAGTTCCCTCGGCACTGAAGCTTTCTTT. The encoded protein is CASSSLGTEAFF.

V usage is TRBV6-1 and J usage is TRBJ2-7, with 7 bases identical to TRBD1. Germline CDR1 reads MNHNS; CDR2 reads SASEGT. This CDR3 contains 14 residues. Losses at the gene ends were 7 bases for V and 4 bases for J; bases not matched to a gene: 10. The CDR3 protein is CASNKAGTEYEQYF. The CDR3 region has the DNA TGTGCCAGCAATAAAGCCGGGACAGAATACGAGCAGTACTTC.

The chain employs TRBV6-6 and TRBJ2-7; D perhaps matches TRBD2 (5 bases). The CDR3 runs to 14 residues. V lost 7 bases to trimming and J lost 2 bases, with 15 bases between them. From germline, CDR1 is MNHNY and CDR2 SVGAGI (reference sequence). This CDR3 reads CASNRERPAYEQYF. The CDR3 DNA follows: TGTGCCAGCAATCGGGAAAGGCCGGCCTACGAGCAGTACTTC.

The chain combines TRBV29-1 with TRBJ1-1; D gene ambiguous. This CDR3 is built from 13 residues. Germline values: CDR1 SQVTM, CDR2 ANQGSEA. Trimming removed 2 bases at V and 0 bases at J, with 7 bases between. The CDR3 sequence: CSVERVMNTEAFF. CDR3 nucleotides: TGCAGCGTTGAAAGGGTCATGAACACTGAAGCTTTCTTT. The full variable domain, rest sourced from reference TRBV29-1 and TRBJ1-1, is SAVISQKPSRDICQRGTSLTIQCQVDSQVTMMFWYRQQPGQSLTLIATANQGSEATYESGFVIDKFPISRPNLTFSTLTVSNMSPEDSSIYLCSVERVMNTEAFFGQGTRLTVV.

The chain has TRBV5-1 and TRBJ2-3, with D uncertain. Germline V gene data show CDR1 as SGHRS and CDR2 as YFSETQ. With 0 bases removed from V and 5 bases from J, the gap between germline ends came to 7 bases. There are 13 residues in the CDR3. Written as DNA, the CDR3 is TGCGCCAGCAGCTTGGGTTCTCTAGATACGCAGTATTTT. Protein: CASSLGSLDTQYF.

The J gene is TRBJ2-1, the V gene TRBV20-1; D ambiguous. V gave up 5 bases and J gave up 9 bases, with 11 bases separating them. Looked up from germline, CDR1 is DFQATT and CDR2 is SNEGSKA (reference sequence). This CDR3 region has 11 residues. CDR3 sequence: CSAPKFPEQFF. CDR3 in DNA: TGCAGTGCTCCCAAGTTCCCTGAGCAGTTCTTC.

This clone was recorded only once. The CDR3 region has the DNA TGTGCCAGCAGCTCGGCATCCTCTGGAAACACCATATATTTT. Protein sequence: CASSSASSGNTIYF. This rearrangement joins TRBV5-4 to TRBJ1-3; D unresolved. The CDR3 spans 14 residues. V lost 3 bases and J 0 bases, leaving 7 bases between the germline ends. CDR1 and CDR2 from the germline V gene are SGHNT and YYREEE (reference sequence).

CDR3 residues: CASSQSIGVKSPLHF. CDR3 sequence (DNA): TGCGCCAGCAGCCAATCCATCGGGGTCAAGTCACCCCTCCACTTT. This chain uses TRBV4-1 with TRBJ1-6, with unresolved D. V was clipped by 2 bases and J by 10 bases, with 15 bases between them. CDR1 and CDR2 (germline): MGHRA, YSYEKL. The CDR3 runs to 15 residues.

The CDR3: CASSQGIDRQPQHF. The CDR3 DNA reads TGCGCCAGCAGCCAAGGGATTGATAGGCAGCCCCAGCATTTT. The V and J genes are TRBV4-1 and TRBJ1-5, with D unresolved. This CDR3 is built from 14 residues. V lost 1 base and J lost 7, with 11 bases in between. The V gene's germline CDR1 is MGHRA and CDR2 YSYEKL.

The V gene is TRBV21-1, the J gene TRBJ1-1. TRBV21-1 is classified as a pseudogene. This CDR3 contains 13 residues. This chain's CDR3 is CASSESGNTEAFF. In nucleotides, the CDR3 is TGTGCCAGCAGCGAGTCGGGGAACACTGAAGCTTTCTTT.

The chain combines TRBV7-2 with TRBJ1-3, with D unclear. The CDR3 is 13 residues long. Trimming took off 5 bases at V and 4 bases at J, with 9 bases between the two ends. Germline CDR1 SGHTA, CDR2 FQGNSA. The CDR3 reads CASSQMLGNTIYF. DNA of the CDR3: TGTGCCAGCAGCCAAATGCTAGGAAACACCATATATTTT. The full variable domain, completed using reference TRBV7-2 and TRBJ1-3, is GAGVSQSPSNKVTEKGKDVELRCDPISGHTALYWYRQSLGQGLEFLIYFQGNSAPDKSGLPSDRFSAERTGGSVSTLTIQRTQQEDSAVYLCASSQMLGNTIYFGEGSWLTVV.

The chain recombines TRBV16 with TRBJ2-7; perhaps D is TRBD1 or TRBD2 (6 bases each). Trimming removed 2 bases at V and 9 bases at J, with 20 bases between. Germline V lookup: CDR1 KGHSY, CDR2 FQNENV. CDR3 length: 15 amino acids. The CDR3 protein is CASSQPGGRGSVQYF. Written as DNA, the CDR3 is TGTGCCAGCAGCCAACCCGGGGGCAGGGGCTCGGTGCAGTACTTC.

The chain has TRBV6-6 and TRBJ2-2, with unresolved D. V shed 2 bases and J shed 5 bases, with 3 bases lying between them. There are 12 residues in the CDR3. From germline, CDR1 is MNHNY and CDR2 SVGAGI (reference sequence). CDR3 in amino acids: CASSYRTGELFF. The CDR3 region has the DNA TGTGCCAGCAGTTACAGAACCGGGGAGCTGTTTTTT.

V usage is TRBV27 and J usage is TRBJ2-5; D perhaps matches TRBD1 (6 bases). The germline CDR1 and CDR2 sequences are MNHEY and SMNVEV (reference sequence). Trimming pared 7 bases from V and 2 bases from J, leaving 23 bases between. The length of the CDR3 is 17 residues. The CDR3: CASTPRGFGQSQETQYF. The CDR3 nucleotides read TGTGCCAGCACACCCCGGGGATTCGGACAGTCACAAGAGACCCAGTACTTC.

CDR3 sequence reads: CASSPGAGYEQYF. The CDR3 DNA reads TGTGCCAGCAGCCCGGGGGCCGGTTACGAGCAGTACTTC. This chain connects TRBV11-2 to TRBJ2-7; perhaps D is TRBD1 or TRBD2 (6 bases each). The CDR3 extends over 13 amino acids. Per germline, CDR1 SGHAT and CDR2 FQNNGV. The ends were cut back, 5 bases at V and 4 bases at J, with 12 bases in the middle. Based on the CDR3 plus reference TRBV11-2 and TRBJ2-7, the full variable domain is EAGVAQSPRYKIIEKRQSVAFWCNPISGHATLYWYQQILGQGPKLLIQFQNNGVVDDSQLPKDRFSAERLKGVDSTLKIQPAKLEDSAVYLCASSPGAGYEQYFGPGTRLTVT.

This chain connects TRBV7-9 to TRBJ2-7; TRBD1 matches 8 bases. Germline assignment: CDR1 SEHNR and CDR2 FQNEAQ (reference sequence). V lost 4 bases, J lost 2 bases, and 7 bases stayed unmatched. The CDR3 runs to 15 residues. DNA of the CDR3: TGTGCCAGCAGCTCGGGGACAGGAGAAACCTACGAGCAGTACTTC. It translates to CASSSGTGETYEQYF.

This clone appeared once. The chain uses TRBV7-8 and TRBJ2-2; perhaps TRBD2 as D (6 bases). This CDR3 has 16 amino acids. In germline, CDR1 is SGHVS, CDR2 FQNEAQ. Trimming cost V 3 bases and J 4 bases, with 15 bases left between them. The CDR3, as DNA: TGTGCCAGCAGCTTGCCACCGGGACTCCTCACCGGGGAGCTGTTTTTT. Translation gives CASSLPPGLLTGELFF.

The rearrangement uses TRBV2 and TRBJ2-3; 9 bases align to TRBD1. The CDR3 loop spans 13 amino acids. Germline CDR1 SNHLY, CDR2 FYNNEI. The J segment lost 3 bases and the V segment lost 10 bases, leaving 5 bases of the junction unmatched. CDR3 bases: TGTGCCACCAGCGGACAGGGGACAGATACGCAGTATTTT. Amino acids: CATSGQGTDTQYF.

The V gene is TRBV6-5, the J gene TRBJ1-5; 7 bases agree with TRBD1. The V gene end was trimmed by 4 bases and the J gene end by 0 bases; junction bases not matched to a gene: 3. Germline lookup yields CDR1 MNHEY and CDR2 SVGAGI. There are 15 residues in the CDR3. This chain's CDR3 is CASSSAGGSNQPQHF. CDR3 sequence (DNA): TGTGCCAGCAGTTCGGCAGGGGGTAGCAATCAGCCCCAGCATTTT.